This T cell receptor (beta chain) was sequenced during a study of blood T cell repertoires in COVID-19. This CDR3 region has 13 residues. CDR1 and CDR2 from the germline V gene are SGHTA and FQGNSA. The ends lost 5 bases at V and 10 bases at J; junction bases unmatched: 8. The protocol was immunoSEQ multiplex PCR, while the TCRdb copy is restricted to in-frame clones and leaves out a portion. Of 230,000 or so clones listed, roughly four fifths are singletons. This clone was seen a handful of times. The source material was peripheral blood. The receptor was isolated from a man aged 50 to 60 with active or convalescent COVID-19. The rearrangement uses TRBV7-2 and TRBJ2-1; TRBD2 matches at 7 bases. The CDR3 here is CASSQRGRLEQFF. In nucleotides, the CDR3 is TGTGCCAGCAGCCAGCGGGGCCGGCTAGAGCAGTTCTTC.